The 25 T cell receptor beta chains in this list originate from one sample, sequenced in a study of T-cell memory formation after mild COVID-19. TCRdb analysed the 5' RACE reads with MiXCR anew, one entry per CDR3 protein. The repertoire holds more than 400,000 distinct CDR3 sequences, 18% seen once, with roughly an eighth in the top ten. Sequencing input: PBMCs or a T cell subset sorted from them (not recorded which). The receptor set was obtained from an adult woman who had mild COVID-19 (a few samples of this study predate the infection). Cell type and time point are not known.

In this sample, this clonotype turned up many times. The chain is built from TRBV7-9 and TRBJ2-1, with TRBD2 as a possible D gene (6 bases). V dropped 6 bases and J dropped 10 bases, with 16 bases sitting between them. The V gene's germline CDR1 is SEHNR and CDR2 FQNEAQ (reference sequence). This CDR3 has 13 residues. The CDR3 here is CASSWPGLAEQFF. In DNA form, the CDR3 reads TGTGCCAGCAGTTGGCCGGGGCTAGCGGAGCAGTTCTTC.

This clonotype came up a few times. The chain uses TRBV5-1 and TRBJ1-4; D unclear. Germline V gives CDR1 SGHRS, CDR2 YFSETQ. The CDR3 length is 15 residues. Trimming stripped 0 bases from V and 0 bases from J, with 6 bases between. CDR3 DNA: TGCGCCAGCAGCTTGGGCCAGACAACTAATGAAAAACTGTTTTTT. Its translation is CASSLGQTTNEKLFF.

This clonotype was counted a few times. The V gene is TRBV29-1, the J gene TRBJ1-1, with a possible D match to TRBD1 (5 bases). V was cut by 7 bases and J by 5 bases, with 11 bases left in between. The CDR3 spans 11 residues. CDR1 SQVTM and CDR2 ANQGSEA come from the germline V gene. CDR3 in DNA: TGCAGCGGACTCGCAGGGACTGAAGCTTTCTTT. This encodes CSGLAGTEAFF.

The chain carries TRBV20-1 and TRBJ2-1; D remains ambiguous. Germline CDR1 reads DFQATT; CDR2 reads SNEGSKA (reference sequence). Trimming stripped 6 bases from V and 8 bases from J, with 11 bases between. CDR3 length: 11 residues. CDR3: CSALARYEQFF. CDR3 in DNA: TGCAGTGCCCTCGCCCGATATGAGCAGTTCTTC.

The chain is built from TRBV6-5 and TRBJ1-1; D gene unclear. Between the trimmed V and J ends, which lost 2 bases and 5 bases, there was a span of 12 bases. The V gene's germline CDR1 is MNHEY and CDR2 SVGAGI. This CDR3 has 14 amino acids. CDR3 in DNA: TGTGCCAGCAGTTACGACTCCCGAGGGACTGAAGCTTTCTTT. Its translation: CASSYDSRGTEAFF.

J is TRBJ2-7 and V is TRBV4-3, with TRBD2 matching 8 bases. V was pared by 0 bases and J by 3 bases, with 10 bases of the junction left unmatched. The CDR3 consists of 17 residues. The germline gives CDR1 LGHNA, CDR2 YSLEER. CDR3 DNA sequence: TGCGCCAGCAGCCAAGATTGGGGAGCGGGAGCAATCTACGAGCAGTACTTC. This encodes CASSQDWGAGAIYEQYF.

The V and J genes are TRBV7-9 and TRBJ1-2, with 11 bases identical to TRBD1. CDR3 length: 16 residues. Germline loops: CDR1 SEHNR, CDR2 FQNEAQ (reference sequence). The V and J ends lost 6 bases and 2 bases, in that order; junction bases with no gene match: 8. The CDR3 DNA reads TGTGCCAGCAGTTCATTCGGGACAGGGGGGAACTATGGCTACACCTTC. This encodes CASSSFGTGGNYGYTF.

This clonotype was detected only a few times. The chain has TRBV3-1 and TRBJ2-5; unclear D gene. This CDR3 has 15 amino acids. The V gene lost 0 bases and the J gene lost 5 bases, with 13 bases spanning the gap. Germline CDR1 LGHDT, CDR2 YNNKEL (reference sequence). In DNA form, the CDR3 reads TGTGCCAGCAGCCAAGATCCAGAGTTGGCGGAGACCCAGTACTTC. Protein sequence: CASSQDPELAETQYF.

Many counts were recorded for this clonotype. This rearrangement joins TRBV12-3 or TRBV12-4 to TRBJ2-3; the D call may be TRBD1 or TRBD2 (6 bases each). The CDR3 has 17 amino acids. Trimming removed 6 bases from V and 4 bases from J, with 23 bases in between. The CDR3 spells CASSTGKFSTSSDTQYF. CDR3 DNA sequence: TGTGCCAGCAGCACAGGGAAGTTTTCGACTAGTTCAGATACGCAGTATTTT.

The J gene is TRBJ2-5, the V gene TRBV7-3; D is possibly TRBD2 (6 bases). V was trimmed by 3 bases and J by 9 bases, leaving 17 bases between them. Germline-derived CDR1 and CDR2 are SGHTA and FQGTGA. This CDR3 spans 14 amino acids. The CDR3 spells CASSLTSSEGPQYF. CDR3 sequence (DNA): TGTGCCAGCAGCTTGACTAGTTCCGAGGGTCCCCAGTACTTC. The complete variable domain, with remaining parts taken from reference TRBV7-3 and TRBJ2-5, reads GAGVSQTPSNKVTEKGKYVELRCDPISGHTALYWYRQSLGQGPEFLIYFQGTGAADDSGLPNDRFFAVRPEGSVSTLKIQRTERGDSAVYLCASSLTSSEGPQYFGPGTRLLVL.

This clonotype was seen a handful of times. V usage is TRBV12-3 or TRBV12-4 and J usage is TRBJ1-5; a weak D match, TRBD1 (6 bases). The ends were cut back, 6 bases at V and 2 bases at J, with 20 bases in the middle. This CDR3 is built from 17 residues. The CDR3 DNA reads as TGTGCCAGCAGCCTAAGCTCGGGGGGGGCCCGCAATCAGCCCCAGCATTTT. It specifies CASSLSSGGARNQPQHF.

CDR3: CASSPQQGPYEQYF. CDR3 nucleotides: TGCGCCAGCAGCCCCCAACAGGGGCCTTACGAGCAGTACTTC. The V and J genes are TRBV4-1 and TRBJ2-7; 7 positions match TRBD1. Germline loops: CDR1 MGHRA, CDR2 YSYEKL. The ends lost 4 bases at V and 4 bases at J; junction bases unmatched: 7. This CDR3 region has 14 residues.

The genes are TRBV4-1 and TRBJ2-7, with 11 bases that match TRBD1. The V and J ends lost 3 bases and 3 bases, in that order; junction bases with no gene match: 4. CDR1 MGHRA and CDR2 YSYEKL come from the germline V gene. The CDR3 runs to 15 residues. The CDR3 spells CASSQLDRGHYEQYF. CDR3 DNA sequence: TGCGCCAGCAGCCAGTTGGACAGGGGGCACTACGAGCAGTACTTC.

The rearrangement joins TRBV4-3 to TRBJ2-2; tentatively, D is TRBD1 (5 bases). Germline-derived CDR1 and CDR2 are LGHNA and YSLEER. The CDR3 is 16 residues long. V dropped 1 base and J dropped 1 base, with 10 bases sitting between them. CDR3 DNA sequence: TGCGCCAGCAGCCAAGGGACAACTTTGAACACCGGGGAGCTGTTTTTT. Protein sequence: CASSQGTTLNTGELFF.

The genes are TRBV7-8 and TRBJ2-7, with D perhaps TRBD2 (5 bases). Germline CDR1 reads SGHVS; CDR2 reads FQNEAQ. This CDR3 contains 14 residues. Trimming took off 5 bases at V and 2 bases at J, with 13 bases between the two ends. CDR3 residues: CASSPADSPYEQYF. The CDR3 region has the DNA TGTGCCAGCAGCCCTGCGGACTCTCCCTACGAGCAGTACTTC. Together with reference TRBV7-8 and TRBJ2-7, the CDR3 gives the full variable domain: GAGVSQSPRYKVAKRGQDVALRCDPISGHVSLFWYQQALGQGPEFLTYFQNEAQLDKSGLPSDRFFAERPEGSVSTLKIQRTQQEDSAVYLCASSPADSPYEQYFGPGTRLTVT.

This clonotype was detected only a few times. The V and J genes are TRBV5-1 and TRBJ2-3, with D perhaps TRBD2 (5 bases). V dropped 0 bases and J dropped 6 bases, with 20 bases sitting between them. The CDR3 is 17 residues long. CDR1 is SGHRS, CDR2 YFSETQ, per germline. CDR3 sequence: CASSLGPRTGSTDTQYF. The CDR3 nucleotides read TGCGCCAGCAGCTTGGGACCAAGGACGGGATCTACGGATACGCAGTATTTT.

The V call is TRBV6-2 or TRBV6-3, the J call TRBJ2-7, with D unclear. Germline V gene lookup returns CDR1 MNHEY and CDR2 SVGEGT. The CDR3 is made up of 14 amino acids. The V and J ends lost 7 bases and 4 bases respectively, with 17 bases between them. CDR3 in DNA: TGTGCCAGCACCCCCGGGCCCCCGGATTACGAGCAGTACTTC. Amino acids: CASTPGPPDYEQYF.

CDR3 sequence reads: CASSVEVTSTDTQYF. The DNA for the CDR3 is TGTGCCAGCAGCGTAGAGGTTACTAGCACAGATACGCAGTATTTT. The chain joins TRBV9 to TRBJ2-3, with no clear D. This CDR3 has 15 residues. Between the trimmed V and J ends, which lost 0 bases and 0 bases, there was a span of 8 bases. Germline loops: CDR1 SGDLS, CDR2 YYNGEE.

This clonotype was detected only a few times. V usage is TRBV27 and J usage is TRBJ1-1, with D perhaps TRBD1 (5 bases). Germline V gives CDR1 MNHEY, CDR2 SMNVEV (reference sequence). Trimming removed 5 bases at V and 5 bases at J, with 18 bases between. The CDR3 consists of 15 residues. CDR3 sequence (DNA): TGTGCCAGCAGTCCCCTCCAGGGCCCCGAAACTGAAGCTTTCTTT. Protein sequence: CASSPLQGPETEAFF.

This clonotype has more than one count but fewer than ten. The genes are TRBV4-1 and TRBJ1-1; D gene uncertain. Germline loops: CDR1 MGHRA, CDR2 YSYEKL. Trimming removed 1 base from V and 4 bases from J, with 19 bases in between. CDR3 length: 17 residues. The CDR3 protein is CASSQARSGELVTEAFF. In nucleotides, the CDR3 is TGCGCCAGCAGCCAAGCTCGTTCCGGGGAGTTGGTCACTGAAGCTTTCTTT.

The chain carries TRBV4-3 and TRBJ2-2; possibly TRBD1 for D (6 bases). The ends were cut back, 1 base at V and 8 bases at J, with 23 bases in the middle. Germline loops: CDR1 LGHNA, CDR2 YSLEER. The CDR3 runs 18 residues. CDR3 protein: CASSQAQPRDTRFGELFF. CDR3 DNA sequence: TGCGCCAGCAGCCAAGCCCAACCCCGGGACACCAGGTTTGGGGAGCTGTTTTTT.

The chain links TRBV5-1 to TRBJ2-7; D is perhaps TRBD1 or TRBD2 (5 bases each). Germline V gives CDR1 SGHRS, CDR2 YFSETQ. There are 14 residues in the CDR3. Between the trimmed V and J ends, which lost 7 bases and 4 bases, there was a span of 18 bases. This CDR3 is CASGTRDGTYEQYF. The CDR3 region has the DNA TGCGCCAGCGGAACAAGGGACGGAACATACGAGCAGTACTTC.

The chain uses TRBV30 and TRBJ2-7, with D possibly matching TRBD2 (6 bases). This CDR3 has 14 residues. The V end was cut by 7 bases, the J end by 0 bases, with 16 bases between. The V gene's germline CDR1 is GTSNPN and CDR2 SVGIG (reference sequence). The CDR3 spells CAYLFGGSSYEQYF. CDR3 DNA sequence: TGTGCCTACCTTTTTGGGGGGAGCTCCTACGAGCAGTACTTC.

The rearrangement uses TRBV6-5 and TRBJ2-7; TRBD1 matches at 8 bases. Germline CDR1 and CDR2: MNHEY and SVGAGI. CDR3 length: 17 residues. Trimming at V came to 0 bases and at J to 6 bases, leaving 13 bases not matched to a gene. CDR3 sequence (DNA): TGTGCCAGCAGTTACTCCTTCCAGGGGGCCGCCGTAGTCGAGCAGTACTTC. This codes for CASSYSFQGAAVVEQYF.

This clonotype has only a few counts. The chain uses TRBV7-8 and TRBJ1-6, with 10 bases matching TRBD1. V lost 1 base and J lost 6; bases outside the gene matches: 3. Per germline, CDR1 SGHVS and CDR2 FQNEAQ. The CDR3 extends over 16 amino acids. The CDR3 reads CASSLVRDRGNSPLHF. The CDR3 bases are TGTGCCAGCAGCTTAGTTCGGGACAGGGGTAATTCACCCCTCCACTTT.